What follows is one TCR beta chain and its context. The source of the sample is a study of control samples from healthy donors and cancer patients. Per germline, CDR1 GTSNPN and CDR2 SVGIG (reference sequence). The CDR3 sequence is 12 residues long. Trimming removed 0 bases from V and 5 bases from J, with 7 bases in between. Method: immunoSEQ multiplex PCR; TCRdb's copy keeps in-frame clones and lacks some. The table records approximately 50,000 clones, about 90% of them present only once. The V and J genes are TRBV30 and TRBJ1-2; no firm D call. Sequenced: PBMCs. The TCR originated in a man aged 60-69 years with head and neck cancer. The CDR3 DNA sequence: TGTGCCTGGAGTGTGTTTGGTTATGGCTACACCTTC. Protein: CAWSVFGYGYTF. The complete variable domain, with remaining parts taken from reference TRBV30 and TRBJ1-2, reads SQTIHQWPATLVQPVGSPLSLECTVEGTSNPNLYWYRQAAGRGLQLLFYSVGIGQISSEVPQNLSASRPQDRQFILSSKKLLLSDSGFYLCAWSVFGYGYTFGSGTRLTVV.